Reported below is one TCR beta chain. The antigen this receptor binds is unknown. Per-base qualities were not stored, and no clone one base away is much larger. The donors belonged to the validation cohort of 90 to 150 subjects, which was separate from the roughly 680-subject first cohort. This entry is derived from a study of cytomegalovirus exposure and HLA in healthy donors (dated by TCRdb to 2016 to 2017). Background for the entire study: The roughly 670 repertoires of the first cohort and the 110 or so validation repertoires were produced on the same platform, according to a later analysis. The study aimed to test whether cataloging public T cell receptors could reveal signatures of past pathogen exposure. Besides the first cohort of 666 subjects, a separate validation cohort made up of 120 different subjects was used. High-throughput TCR immunosequencing, statistical association of individual TCRs with disease status, and machine learning were combined to predict cytomegalovirus infection status.

Library preparation was by the immunoSEQ multiplex PCR assay. The authors processed their data as follows. A statistical classification framework was built for diagnosing cytomegalovirus status from the catalog of TCR beta chain sequences. Entries here come from immuneACCESS through TCRdb and include only in-frame sequences with V and J called. Some clones fail to appear in such tables; in the studies checked, an unresolved V gene covers under half of the shortfall, and the cause of the remainder is unknown. V and J calls and clone size are given by that table; D and trimming were obtained from the DNA. The sample data list 60,000 or so clones, and about 92% of these were observed just once. The top ten hold around 1.1% of the sample. Paper-wide results and their limitations: While some public TCRs were present in many individuals, most TCR sequences turned up only very rarely across donors. All 110 or so repertoires were used to score co-occurrence in the validation cohort in a later analysis, because that analysis had no HLA typing for the cohort. It was suggested by the authors that the approach could potentially be generalized to other disease states and immunological phenotypes. A later analysis found that TCRs clustered in the first cohort also tended to co-occur in the 95 to 150 validation repertoires, with 90% to 95% of cluster scores above 0. The study gave a list of about 170 TCR beta chains associated with cytomegalovirus. A few of the identified cytomegalovirus-associated TCR beta chains were confirmed in vitro to be specific for cytomegalovirus antigens. The classifier was reported to diagnose cytomegalovirus status with high specificity and sensitivity in both the original and validation cohorts.

From its cysteine to its phenylalanine, the CDR3 spans 11 amino acids. The only DNA kept is the CDR3, 33 bases in frame from the first base. Trimming costs V 5 bases and J 7 bases, and their ends lie 8 bases apart. CDR1 and CDR2, per the germline V gene, are SGHNT and YENEEA. The TCR was taken from a man between 18 and 35 years old in good health and CMV-seronegative. The sequenced sample consisted of PBMCs. This sequence uses TRBV11-3 and TRBJ1-1, and perhaps TRBD1 as D gene, on 6 matching bases. The CDR3 loop reads CASSRGSEAFF. The DNA is as follows: TGTGCCAGCAGCAGGGGGAGTGAAGCTTTCTTT.